The 29 T cell receptor beta chains listed next were all sequenced from one sample in a study of T cell changes during pregnancy in multiple sclerosis. Generated by immunoSEQ multiplex PCR, the TCRdb table keeps only in-frame clones and is missing some. Of approximately 85,000 clones listed, about 89% were seen once; the top ten hold under 3%. The sample here was peripheral blood, taken in the first trimester of pregnancy. The receptors come from a female donor with multiple sclerosis, enrolled in a pregnancy study.

The chain recombines TRBV11-3 with TRBJ1-4; D might be TRBD1 (6 bases). V was cut by 2 bases and J by 7 bases, with 20 bases left in between. Germline CDR1 SGHNT, CDR2 YENEEA. CDR3 length: 17 residues. This chain's CDR3 is CASSLTPGGLRGEKLFF. In DNA, the CDR3 is TGTGCCAGCAGCTTAACTCCCGGGGGGCTCAGGGGTGAAAAACTGTTTTTT.

The chain carries TRBV9 and TRBJ2-5, with TRBD2 matching 7 bases. Germline CDR1 and CDR2: SGDLS and YYNGEE. With V trimmed by 2 bases and J by 7 bases, 2 bases remained unmatched. The CDR3 extends over 12 amino acids. The CDR3 loop is CASSVTGGTQYF. In DNA form, the CDR3 reads TGTGCCAGCAGCGTTACGGGGGGGACCCAGTACTTC.

The gene calls are TRBV30 and TRBJ1-3; D gene ambiguous. Per the germline V gene, CDR1 is GTSNPN and CDR2 is SVGIG (reference sequence). The CDR3 is 13 amino acids. Trimming stripped 4 bases from V and 4 bases from J, with 11 bases between. This CDR3 is CAWITSQGNTIYF. CDR3 coding DNA: TGTGCCTGGATAACCTCACAGGGAAACACCATATATTTT.

The V gene is TRBV2, the J gene TRBJ1-2; 10 bases match TRBD1. The germline V gene encodes CDR1 SNHLY and CDR2 FYNNEI. The CDR3 runs to 13 residues. J gave up 3 bases and V 11 bases, and 6 bases lay outside the gene matches. The CDR3 DNA is TGTGCCGTACGGACAGGGGGGGACTATGGCTACACCTTC. This encodes CAVRTGGDYGYTF.

The V and J genes are TRBV11-3 and TRBJ1-1, with 8 bases fitting TRBD1. Losses at the gene ends were 6 bases for V and 4 bases for J; bases not matched to a gene: 10. This CDR3 is built from 15 residues. Looked up from germline, CDR1 is SGHNT and CDR2 is YENEEA. The CDR3: CASRPNDRGFTEAFF. The CDR3 DNA follows: TGTGCCAGCAGACCCAATGACAGGGGCTTCACTGAAGCTTTCTTT.

This clone occurred many times. This chain links TRBV4-1 with TRBJ2-7, with D perhaps matching TRBD2 (6 bases). The CDR3 contains 16 residues. Germline CDR1 reads MGHRA; CDR2 reads YSYEKL. V lost 0 bases and J 2 bases, leaving 14 bases between the germline ends. The CDR3 loop is CASSQEGAGSTYEQYF. CDR3 in DNA: TGCGCCAGCAGCCAAGAGGGAGCGGGTTCTACCTACGAGCAGTACTTC.

The rearrangement joins TRBV29-1 to TRBJ2-7; 7 positions match TRBD1. The junction had 12 bases not matched to a gene; V was cut back by 4 bases and J by 3 bases. Germline V gene data show CDR1 as SQVTM and CDR2 as ANQGSEA. The CDR3 has 15 amino acids. CDR3 residues: CSVGGPRGRNYEQYF. The CDR3 DNA follows: TGCAGCGTTGGGGGCCCGAGGGGGCGAAACTACGAGCAGTACTTC.

Notes on this clone: Different DNA sequences within this sample yield the same CDR3. The V gene is TRBV5-1, the J gene TRBJ1-2; 9 bases are a match to TRBD1. The germline V gene encodes CDR1 SGHRS and CDR2 YFSETQ. The CDR3 spans 13 residues. The junction had 2 bases not matched to a gene; V was cut back by 3 bases and J by 5 bases. The CDR3 coding sequence is TGCGCCAGCAGCTCGGGACAGGGTTATGGCTACACCTTC. Amino acids: CASSSGQGYGYTF.

CDR3: CASSLSQGYNSPLHF. The CDR3 DNA reads as TGTGCCAGCAGCTTGAGTCAGGGCTATAATTCACCCCTCCACTTT. The chain is built from TRBV7-6 and TRBJ1-6; D may be TRBD1 (5 bases). Trimming took 3 bases from V and 3 from J, leaving 9 bases between them. CDR1 and CDR2 from the germline V gene are SGHVS and FNYEAQ. The CDR3 covers 15 residues.

This rearrangement joins TRBV6-6 to TRBJ1-5; the match to TRBD1 covers 10 bases. The germline CDR1 and CDR2 sequences are MNHNY and SVGAGI (reference sequence). V lost 5 bases and J lost 2; bases outside the gene matches: 6. CDR3 length: 16 amino acids. The CDR3 loop reads CASSNRDRGGNQPQHF. In nucleotides, the CDR3 is TGTGCCAGCAGTAACCGGGACAGGGGTGGCAATCAGCCCCAGCATTTT.

This chain joins TRBV30 and TRBJ2-2; D might be TRBD2 (5 bases). Trimming stripped 4 bases from V and 4 bases from J, with 10 bases between. The CDR3 is 13 residues long. Germline loops: CDR1 GTSNPN, CDR2 SVGIG (reference sequence). DNA for the CDR3: TGTGCCTGGACCAGCGGAAGCACCGGGGAGCTGTTTTTT. Its translation is CAWTSGSTGELFF.

The chain combines TRBV19 with TRBJ2-7; perhaps TRBD1 as D (8 bases). The V gene's germline CDR1 is LNHDA and CDR2 SQIVND (reference sequence). Trimming stripped 5 bases from V and 3 bases from J, with 17 bases between. This CDR3 has 15 amino acids. The chain's CDR3 is CASSYGQGGYYEQYF. CDR3 coding DNA: TGTGCCAGTAGTTACGGACAGGGAGGGTACTACGAGCAGTACTTC.

The CDR3 loop is CDLTESYEQYF. The CDR3 DNA reads as TGTGATCTGACAGAATCCTACGAGCAGTACTTC. V and J are TRBV7-6 and TRBJ2-7, with D tentatively TRBD1 (5 bases). Germline V gene data show CDR1 as SGHVS and CDR2 as FNYEAQ. The CDR3 sequence is 11 residues long.

This clone was seen once. The V and J genes are TRBV27 and TRBJ1-1, with TRBD1 matching over 8 bases. V shed 2 bases and J 4 bases; nucleotides not matched to a gene: 3. This CDR3 is built from 14 residues. Per germline, CDR1 MNHEY and CDR2 SMNVEV (reference sequence). The CDR3 protein is CASSLQGAPTEAFF. CDR3 DNA sequence: TGTGCCAGCAGTTTACAGGGGGCCCCCACTGAAGCTTTCTTT.

The chain links TRBV10-3 to TRBJ2-2, with TRBD2 as a possible D gene (7 bases). Trimming shortened V by 4 bases and J by 0 bases, and 15 bases separated the two germline ends. In germline, CDR1 is ENHRY, CDR2 SYGVKD. The CDR3 runs to 17 residues. CDR3 protein: CAISAYREGPNTGELFF. CDR3 coding DNA: TGTGCCATCAGTGCGTACAGGGAGGGCCCGAACACCGGGGAGCTGTTTTTT.

V usage is TRBV5-4 and J usage is TRBJ2-7, with D possibly matching TRBD2 (6 bases). Trimming stripped 0 bases from V and 3 bases from J, with 10 bases between. The germline gives CDR1 SGHNT, CDR2 YYREEE (reference sequence). CDR3 length: 14 residues. The CDR3 here is CASSLGTTRYEQYF. The CDR3 nucleotides read TGTGCCAGCAGCTTGGGGACTACCCGCTACGAGCAGTACTTC. Full variable domain (missing parts from reference TRBV5-4 and TRBJ2-7): ETGVTQSPTHLIKTRGQQVTLRCSSQSGHNTVSWYQQALGQGPQFIFQYYREEENGRGNFPPRFSGLQFPNYSSELNVNALELDDSALYLCASSLGTTRYEQYFGPGTRLTVT.

This chain joins TRBV7-3 and TRBJ1-4; D remains ambiguous. Trimming took off 4 bases at V and 7 bases at J, with 10 bases between the two ends. Germline values: CDR1 SGHTA, CDR2 FQGTGA. The CDR3 is 13 residues long. Written as DNA, the CDR3 is TGTGCCAGCAGCTCCCGTCTGTCTGAAAAACTGTTTTTT. It yields the protein CASSSRLSEKLFF.

The chain couples TRBV2 to TRBJ2-7; D not resolved. The V gene lost 3 bases and the J gene lost 3 bases, with 9 bases spanning the gap. Germline-derived CDR1 and CDR2 are SNHLY and FYNNEI. The CDR3 sequence is 13 residues long. CDR3 amino acids: CASSDRYGYEQYF. The CDR3 nucleotides are TGTGCCAGCAGTGATCGTTACGGCTACGAGCAGTACTTC.

The table lists this clone with a count of one. This sequence joins TRBV11-2 and TRBJ2-1, with 11 bases matching TRBD2. Germline V gene sequence: CDR1 SGHAT, CDR2 FQNNGV. V shed 5 bases and J 7 bases; nucleotides not matched to a gene: 13. This CDR3 has 17 amino acids. The CDR3 loop reads CASSEYLSGRARNEQFF. The CDR3 nucleotides read TGTGCCAGCAGCGAGTATCTTAGCGGGAGGGCGCGGAATGAGCAGTTCTTC. Together with reference TRBV11-2 and TRBJ2-1, the CDR3 gives the full variable domain: EAGVAQSPRYKIIEKRQSVAFWCNPISGHATLYWYQQILGQGPKLLIQFQNNGVVDDSQLPKDRFSAERLKGVDSTLKIQPAKLEDSAVYLCASSEYLSGRARNEQFFGPGTRLTVL.

V gene TRBV28 combines with J gene TRBJ2-5; 10 bases are a match to TRBD2. V lost 1 base and J lost 2; bases outside the gene matches: 4. The CDR3 spans 16 residues. CDR1 and CDR2 from the germline V gene are MDHEN and SYDVKM. For the CDR3, the DNA is TGTGCCAGCAGTTTATCTAGCGGGAGAGGGCAAGAGACCCAGTACTTC. Translated, it gives CASSLSSGRGQETQYF.

This chain links TRBV28 with TRBJ2-1, with unresolved D. V shed 7 bases and J shed 0 bases, with 13 bases lying between them. The CDR3 loop spans 15 amino acids. Germline V gives CDR1 MDHEN, CDR2 SYDVKM. The CDR3 sequence: CASTTSYNSYNEQFF. In DNA form, the CDR3 reads TGTGCCAGCACCACATCATACAACTCCTACAATGAGCAGTTCTTC.

In its sample, this clone was seen once. The genes are TRBV7-2 and TRBJ2-3, with D unresolved. The CDR3 consists of 15 residues. V was pared by 3 bases and J by 2 bases, with 12 bases between. The germline gives CDR1 SGHTA, CDR2 FQGNSA. As DNA, the CDR3 is TGTGCCAGCAGCTTTAACTATGAGATCACAGATACGCAGTATTTT. It encodes CASSFNYEITDTQYF.

The chain uses TRBV28 and TRBJ2-6, with 7 bases identical to TRBD1. The CDR3 loop spans 16 amino acids. Germline lookup yields CDR1 MDHEN and CDR2 SYDVKM. Trimming cost V 6 bases and J 0 bases; bases outside gene matches: 5. The CDR3, as DNA: TGTGCCAGCAGCCAGACAGGGTTCTCTGGGGCCAACGTCCTGACTTTC. It specifies CASSQTGFSGANVLTF.

V usage is TRBV7-9 and J usage is TRBJ1-6; 7 bases are a match to TRBD1. J gave up 3 bases and V 0 bases, and 5 bases lay outside the gene matches. This CDR3 contains 17 residues. Germline values: CDR1 SEHNR, CDR2 FQNEAQ (reference sequence). CDR3 sequence (DNA): TGTGCCAGCAGCTTAGCGGCAGGGGGTAGCTATAATTCACCCCTCCACTTT. It translates to CASSLAAGGSYNSPLHF. The full variable domain, with the rest looked up from reference TRBV7-9 and TRBJ1-6, is DTGVSQNPRHKITKRGQNVTFRCDPISEHNRLYWYRQTLGQGPEFLTYFQNEAQLEKSRLLSDRFSAERPKGSFSTLEIQRTEQGDSAMYLCASSLAAGGSYNSPLHFGNGTRLTVT.

This clone was observed a single time. The chain recombines TRBV7-9 with TRBJ1-4; D is unresolved. Germline V gene sequence: CDR1 SEHNR, CDR2 FQNEAQ (reference sequence). The CDR3 loop spans 13 amino acids. Deletions cut 1 base from V and 7 bases from J, with 7 bases between. The CDR3, as DNA: TGTGCCAGCAGCTTAGGCTGGAGTGAAAAACTGTTTTTT. Translated, it gives CASSLGWSEKLFF.

The chain joins TRBV2 to TRBJ2-1, with 9 bases that match TRBD2. J was trimmed by 16 bases and V by 0 bases; bases with no gene match: 7. The germline gives CDR1 SNHLY, CDR2 FYNNEI. The CDR3 length is 13 residues. The CDR3 coding sequence is TGTGCCAGCAGTGAAGCGGGAACTAGCGGGCGATTCTTC. Its protein product is CASSEAGTSGRFF.

V gene TRBV23-1 combines with J gene TRBJ2-1; 10 bases agree with TRBD2. TRBV23-1 is classed as an ORF, of uncertain function. V was clipped by 0 bases and J by 5 bases; unmatched bases: 7. The CDR3 length is 17 residues. In DNA form, the CDR3 reads TGCGCCAGCAGTCAATCGGGCGCTAGCGGGAGTAACAATGAGCAGTTCTTC. Its protein product is CASSQSGASGSNNEQFF.

V is TRBV6-6 and J is TRBJ1-1; maybe TRBD1 (6 bases). The CDR3 covers 14 residues. The V and J ends lost 6 bases and 6 bases respectively, with 17 bases between them. Germline V gene sequence: CDR1 MNHNY, CDR2 SVGAGI (reference sequence). The CDR3 region is CASRPIGGHSEAFF. CDR3 nucleotide sequence: TGTGCCAGCAGACCAATCGGGGGGCACTCTGAAGCTTTCTTT.

The chain links TRBV5-1 to TRBJ2-1, with TRBD1 as a possible D gene (6 bases). The CDR3 is 16 amino acids. Per germline, CDR1 SGHRS and CDR2 YFSETQ. Trimming took 4 bases from V and 8 from J, leaving 22 bases between them. For the CDR3, the DNA is TGCGCCAGCAGCATCAGACAGGCTACCGTTACCGATGAGCAGTTCTTC. Its protein is CASSIRQATVTDEQFF.